This TCR beta chain was found in a study of radiotherapy plus CTLA-4 blockade in lung cancer. Study observations and caveats: Blood saw expansion of tumor-derived TCR clones after radiotherapy plus ipilimumab. How blood T cell clones changed early, along with interferon-beta, reportedly forecast response best.

The V and J ends lost 8 bases and 6 bases respectively, with 19 bases between them. CDR3 size: 14 residues. Germline V gene lookup returns CDR1 LNHNV and CDR2 YYDKDF (reference sequence). In the case of this clone: The antigen remains undetermined.

Chemo-refractory metastatic non-small-cell lung cancer patients underwent focal radiation alongside CTLA-4 blockade with ipilimumab. Clones were sequenced by immunoSEQ multiplex PCR, and TCRdb holds only the in-frame ones, with some missing. This sample carries about 50,000 clones, 80% to 90% of them seen once, and the ten largest clones take approximately 30%. The source is a human donor with non-small cell lung cancer whose response to radiotherapy plus ipilimumab could not be evaluated. The rearrangement uses TRBV15 and TRBJ1-2; TRBD1 is a possible D gene (5 bases). The sequencing used peripheral blood, collected from a patient treated with radiotherapy plus ipilimumab. CDR3 amino acids: CATSTARDENGYTF. The CDR3 nucleotides are TGTGCCACCTCGACTGCCAGGGATGAGAATGGCTACACCTTC.